The sequence of this T cell receptor (beta chain) was determined in a study of CD4 T cells in relation to SARS-CoV-2 and coronaviruses. Between the trimmed V and J ends, which lost 1 base and 1 base, there was a span of 13 bases. The germline gives CDR1 KGHSH, CDR2 LQKENI. This CDR3 is 16 amino acids long. The method was immunoSEQ multiplex PCR; TCRdb's version includes in-frame clones alone and lacks a portion of them. The sample comprises 9,000 to 15,000 clones, about 78% of which are singletons, and around 14% rests with the top ten. The unexposed donors gave CD4+ T cells in about 2011-2018, prior to COVID-19. The cells were cultured for over eight days before CD4+ T cells were isolated. A word on this clone: Antigen: not known.

The origin of this receptor is a human donor in good health. The sequenced sample consisted of CD4+ T cells from PBMCs, cultured in vitro. The chain recombines TRBV18 with TRBJ2-5; the D is unclear. The CDR3 reads CASSPLEFGRQETQYF. Written as DNA, the CDR3 is TGTGCCAGCTCACCACTGGAATTTGGCCGCCAAGAGACCCAGTACTTC. Using reference TRBV18 and TRBJ2-5 for the parts outside the CDR3, the full variable domain is NAGVMQNPRHLVRRRGQEARLRCSPMKGHSHVYWYRQLPEEGLKFMVYLQKENIIDESGMPKERFSAEFPKEGPSILRIQQVVRGDSAAYFCASSPLEFGRQETQYFGPGTRLLVL.